The 21 T cell receptor beta chains reported below all come from one sample, sequenced in a study of metastatic and nonmetastatic thyroid tumors. Using MiXCR, TCRdb re-called clones from the PCR reads. The table shows 50,000 to 60,000 clones, with approximately 19% occurring only once. Every patient underwent thyroid surgery untreated. Sequenced: blood. These receptors came from a female donor with papillary thyroid cancer or a benign thyroid nodule (not recorded which). Some clones in this sample may be carry-over from other donors' samples.

There are many counts of this clone. The chain joins TRBV28 to TRBJ2-2; D might be TRBD1 or TRBD2, each matching 5 bases. V was clipped by 6 bases and J by 7 bases, with 12 bases between them. Germline V gives CDR1 MDHEN, CDR2 SYDVKM. The CDR3 sequence is 13 residues long. Here the CDR3 reads CASSFQGDGELFF. In nucleotides, the CDR3 is TGTGCCAGCAGCTTCCAGGGAGACGGGGAGCTGTTTTTT.

This clone has ten or more counts. The chain carries TRBV24-1 and TRBJ2-3; TRBD2 matches 10 bases. The CDR3 is made up of 16 amino acids. Germline V lookup: CDR1 KGHDR, CDR2 SFDVKD. V trimming: 5 bases; J trimming: 4 bases; junction bases outside the gene matches: 8. This CDR3 is CATSVQPAGGPDTQYF. The CDR3 DNA sequence: TGTGCCACCAGTGTGCAACCAGCGGGAGGGCCAGATACGCAGTATTTT.

As concerns this clone: A much larger clone sits a single nucleotide away, making a read error possible. The V and J genes are TRBV7-6 and TRBJ2-5, with 12 bases that match TRBD2. CDR1 is SGHVS and CDR2 is FNYEAQ in the germline V gene. CDR3 length: 15 amino acids. The CDR3 region has the DNA TGTGCCAGCAGCTCCAGGACTAGCGGGAAAGAGACCGAGTACTTC. This encodes CASSSRTSGKETEYF.

This clone was recorded once. A much larger clone lies one base from this, so it may be a read error. The V call is TRBV14, the J call TRBJ2-3; TRBD2 agrees at 8 bases. The germline V gene encodes CDR1 SGHDN and CDR2 FVKESK. V dropped 1 base and J dropped 2; count of bases not matched to a gene: 2. The CDR3 extends over 15 amino acids. CDR3 bases: TGTGCCAGCAGCCAAGCTAGCGGGCTCACAGATACGCAGTATTTT. Residues: CASSQASGLTDTQYF.

This chain links TRBV18 with TRBJ2-7; tentative D call: TRBD1 (6 bases). Germline assignment: CDR1 KGHSH and CDR2 LQKENI. The germline V and J ends were trimmed by 3 bases and 0 bases, with 9 bases remaining between them. The CDR3 consists of 14 residues. The CDR3 spells CASSPGTTSYEQYF. DNA for the CDR3: TGTGCCAGCTCACCCGGGACAACCTCCTACGAGCAGTACTTC.

This clone was counted many times. The chain uses TRBV19 and TRBJ1-2; D call uncertain. The V gene's germline CDR1 is LNHDA and CDR2 SQIVND (reference sequence). V lost 7 bases and J 2 bases, leaving 20 bases between the germline ends. This CDR3 region has 16 residues. CDR3 coding DNA: TGTGCCAGTAAATTTATCTATGATCGGGCGAACTATGGCTACACCTTC. Protein sequence: CASKFIYDRANYGYTF.

The sample holds many counts of this clone. The chain couples TRBV4-1 to TRBJ1-2; TRBD1 agrees at 9 bases. This CDR3 region has 14 residues. The germline CDR1 and CDR2 sequences are MGHRA and YSYEKL. V dropped 6 bases and J dropped 4; count of bases not matched to a gene: 6. Here the CDR3 DNA reads TGCGCCAGCAGACCCGGGACAGGGACCTATGGCTACACCTTC. Encoded protein: CASRPGTGTYGYTF.

This clone was found many times. V is TRBV11-2 and J is TRBJ1-1, with D unresolved. CDR1 is SGHAT, CDR2 FQNNGV, per germline. The V and J ends lost 1 base and 1 base respectively, with 7 bases between them. This CDR3 region has 14 residues. Here the CDR3 DNA reads TGTGCCAGCAGCTTAGTCGGTACGAACACTGAAGCTTTCTTT. The encoded protein is CASSLVGTNTEAFF. Variable domain in full (rest from reference TRBV11-2 and TRBJ1-1): EAGVAQSPRYKIIEKRQSVAFWCNPISGHATLYWYQQILGQGPKLLIQFQNNGVVDDSQLPKDRFSAERLKGVDSTLKIQPAKLEDSAVYLCASSLVGTNTEAFFGQGTRLTVV.

This chain links TRBV27 with TRBJ1-5; D not resolved. The CDR3 runs 16 residues. Germline V gives CDR1 MNHEY, CDR2 SMNVEV (reference sequence). The ends were cut back, 5 bases at V and 1 base at J, with 15 bases in the middle. The CDR3 region is CASSPYWTGSNQPQHF. The CDR3 DNA reads as TGTGCCAGCAGTCCCTATTGGACCGGAAGCAATCAGCCCCAGCATTTT.

Many counts were recorded for this clone. V is TRBV6-1 and J is TRBJ2-2; TRBD2 matches at 10 bases. Germline V gives CDR1 MNHNS, CDR2 SASEGT. Trimming at V came to 5 bases and at J to 8 bases, leaving 2 bases not matched to a gene. There are 13 residues in the CDR3. CDR3 coding DNA: TGTGCCAGCAGTCGTAGCGGGGGGGGGGAGCTGTTTTTT. Translating gives CASSRSGGGELFF.

This clone was seen many times. This rearrangement joins TRBV7-9 to TRBJ2-2, with no clear D. Germline CDR1 is SEHNR and CDR2 is FQNEAQ (reference sequence). This CDR3 region has 15 residues. The V end was cut by 4 bases, the J end by 2 bases, with 11 bases between. The CDR3 sequence: CASSSPTVNTGELFF. The CDR3, as DNA: TGTGCCAGCAGCTCCCCGACGGTTAACACCGGGGAGCTGTTTTTT.

This clone was seen ten or more times. The rearrangement joins TRBV20-1 to TRBJ1-5, with TRBD1 as a possible D gene (5 bases). CDR3 length: 14 amino acids. Germline assignment: CDR1 DFQATT and CDR2 SNEGSKA (reference sequence). Trimming took 6 bases from V and 0 from J, leaving 12 bases between them. Written as DNA, the CDR3 is TGCAGTGCCGGACACCCATATAGCAATCAGCCCCAGCATTTT. Translation gives CSAGHPYSNQPQHF.

A remark on this clone: This may be a read error, as it is one base from a much larger clone. The chain recombines TRBV19 with TRBJ2-2; 8 bases match TRBD1. The CDR3 covers 17 residues. The V gene's germline CDR1 is LNHDA and CDR2 SQIVND (reference sequence). The CDR3 DNA reads as TGTGCCATTAGTATAGCCCCTTGGACAGGGCCTCCCGGGGAGCCGTTTTTT. Amino acids: CAISIAPWTGPPGEPFF.

In its sample, this clone was seen a few times. The rearrangement uses TRBV19 and TRBJ1-4; perhaps TRBD1 as D (5 bases). This CDR3 has 13 residues. CDR1 LNHDA and CDR2 SQIVND come from the germline V gene (reference sequence). With 4 bases removed from V and 5 bases from J, the gap between germline ends came to 8 bases. CDR3 nucleotides: TGTGCCAGTAGTACCAGACAGAATGAAAAACTGTTTTTT. As protein: CASSTRQNEKLFF.

The table lists this clone with a count of one. This CDR3 is also generated by other DNA sequences in the sample. The chain links TRBV20-1 to TRBJ2-1, with 12 bases matching TRBD2. Per germline, CDR1 DFQATT and CDR2 SNEGSKA (reference sequence). The CDR3 consists of 19 residues. V was clipped by 4 bases and J by 4 bases; unmatched bases: 17. The CDR3 nucleotides read TGCAGTGCTACTCTGCACCTAGCGGGAGGGCTTAGCTCATACAATGAGCAGTTCTTC. Translating it yields CSATLHLAGGLSSYNEQFF.

This clone was counted ten times or more. The chain is built from TRBV28 and TRBJ1-2; D is possibly TRBD1 (5 bases). Germline V gives CDR1 MDHEN, CDR2 SYDVKM. Trimming removed 2 bases at V and 4 bases at J, with 11 bases between. The CDR3 consists of 14 residues. The DNA for the CDR3 is TGTGCCAGCAGTTTACCAGGGTTGGGCTATGGCTACACCTTC. Its translation: CASSLPGLGYGYTF.

This clone has ten or more counts. The chain links TRBV4-1 to TRBJ1-1; TRBD1 is a possible D gene (5 bases). This CDR3 is built from 14 residues. V shed 3 bases and J shed 6 bases, with 14 bases lying between them. Germline V CDR1 and CDR2: MGHRA, YSYEKL. The CDR3 region is CASSHIWGKAEAFF. In DNA, the CDR3 is TGCGCCAGCAGCCATATCTGGGGGAAGGCTGAAGCTTTCTTT.

This clone was found many times. V usage is TRBV5-6 and J usage is TRBJ1-2; maybe TRBD1 (6 bases). Deletions cut 0 bases from V and 7 bases from J, with 22 bases between. This CDR3 has 17 amino acids. Germline assignment: CDR1 SGHDT and CDR2 YYEEEE. The CDR3 sequence is CASSLAFETGLPPGYTF. The CDR3 DNA follows: TGTGCCAGCAGCTTGGCCTTTGAGACAGGCCTACCCCCTGGCTACACCTTC.

In its sample, this clone was seen a few times. The junction departs from germline at one end; a sequencing error may be responsible. The chain has TRBV27 and TRBJ2-5; no clear D gene. In germline, CDR1 is MNHEY, CDR2 SMNVEV (reference sequence). This CDR3 spans 15 amino acids. CDR3: CDSSSTRANQETQYF. The CDR3 DNA reads as TGTGACAGCAGTAGTACAAGGGCCAACCAAGAGACCCAGTACTTC.

This clone was counted at least ten times. The chain employs TRBV28 and TRBJ1-2; D gene uncertain. The CDR3 contains 11 residues. The germline gives CDR1 MDHEN, CDR2 SYDVKM. With 6 bases removed from V and 8 bases from J, the gap between germline ends came to 10 bases. CDR3 amino acids: CASSQARGYTF. CDR3 DNA: TGTGCCAGCAGCCAAGCGAGGGGCTACACCTTC.

Comment on this clone: The germline gene is not matched at one end of the junction; a read error may be the cause. V and J are TRBV6-6 and TRBJ2-6; either TRBD1 or TRBD2 may supply D (5 bases each). The CDR3 covers 16 residues. CDR1 MNHNY and CDR2 SVGAGI come from the germline V gene (reference sequence). CDR3 protein: CASSYSAGAGANVLTF. CDR3 in DNA: TGTGCCAGCAGTTACTCTGCCGGTGCCGGGGCCAACGTCCTTACTTTC.